This T cell receptor (beta chain) was obtained from a study of blood T cell repertoires in COVID-19. Across the whole study: Sites across the United States, Italy and Spain contributed samples from acute and convalescent COVID-19. Sources were T cells, B-cell-depleted T cells, or PBMCs; the material itself was cDNA or gDNA.

The data were produced by immunoSEQ multiplex PCR, yet TCRdb's version contains in-frame clones alone and is incomplete. The sample shows over 200,000 clones, more than 80% of them seen only once. Individuals drawn from around 25 US areas were roughly 18 to 95 years old. The ends were cut back, 1 base at V and 1 base at J, with 13 bases in the middle. The germline gives CDR1 LGHDT, CDR2 YNNKEL (reference sequence). The CDR3 sequence is 17 residues long. The TCR was taken from a man aged 30-40 years who had recovered from COVID-19. The rearrangement uses TRBV3-1 (or the pseudogene TRBV3-2) and TRBJ2-2; D ambiguous. Sequencing input: PBMCs or T cells enriched from blood (not recorded which). The CDR3 loop reads CASSQGLEPQNTGELFF. The CDR3 region has the DNA TGTGCCAGCAGCCAAGGTTTGGAGCCCCAGAACACCGGGGAGCTGTTTTTT.